This record concerns one T cell receptor beta chain sequence. The data stem from a study of blood T cell repertoires in COVID-19. Turning to the study itself: T cells, B-cell-depleted T cells, or PBMCs provided the cDNA or gDNA that served as material.

As processed by the authors: Nucleated cell counts were estimated from reference gene primer amplification. Profiling relied on immunoSEQ multiplex PCR, and the TCRdb table lists in-frame clones only, not all of them. That table is the source of V, J and clone size, and D and trimming were worked out from the DNA. The sample contains about 120,000 clones, 80% to 90% of which appear only once. V lost 6 bases and J 5 bases, leaving 13 bases between the germline ends. CDR3 length: 14 residues. Germline lookup yields CDR1 SGHAT and CDR2 FQNNGV. Sequencing used peripheral blood. The receptor was derived from a woman aged 70-85 years with acute or convalescent COVID-19. This chain links TRBV11-2 with TRBJ1-4; D gene unclear. As DNA, the CDR3 is TGTGCCAGCAGTTCTTATCTCCTGAATGAAAAACTGTTTTTT. Translating gives CASSSYLLNEKLFF.